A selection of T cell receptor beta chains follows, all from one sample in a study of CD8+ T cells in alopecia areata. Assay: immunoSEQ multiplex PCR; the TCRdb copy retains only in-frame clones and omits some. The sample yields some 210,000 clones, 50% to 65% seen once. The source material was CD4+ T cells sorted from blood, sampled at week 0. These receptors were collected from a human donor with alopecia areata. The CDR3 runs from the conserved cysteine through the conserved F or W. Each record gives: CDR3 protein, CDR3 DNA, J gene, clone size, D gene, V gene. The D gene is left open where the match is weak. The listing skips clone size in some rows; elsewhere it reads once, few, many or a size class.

CDR3 protein: CASSRRDRDHEQYF
CDR3 DNA: TGCGCCAGCAGCCGCCGGGACAGGGATCACGAGCAGTACTTC
J gene: TRBJ2-7
clone size: .
D gene: TRBD1
V gene: TRBV5-1

CDR3 protein: CASSSQGWSNTEAFF
CDR3 DNA: TGTGCCAGCAGCTCACAGGGTTGGTCGAACACTGAAGCTTTCTTT
J gene: TRBJ1-1
clone size: few
D gene: .
V gene: TRBV9

CDR3 protein: CASSIGTVNTEAFF
CDR3 DNA: TGTGCCAGCAGCATCGGGACAGTGAACACTGAAGCTTTCTTT
J gene: TRBJ1-1
clone size: .
D gene: TRBD1
V gene: TRBV7-9

CDR3 protein: CASSHTGQGSGTQYF
CDR3 DNA: TGCGCCAGCAGCCACACAGGACAGGGCAGTGGTACGCAGTATTTT
J gene: TRBJ2-3
clone size: .
D gene: TRBD1
V gene: TRBV4-1

CDR3 protein: CASSSTGGLYNEQFF
CDR3 DNA: TGTGCCAGCAGCTCCACAGGGGGCTTGTACAATGAGCAGTTCTTC
J gene: TRBJ2-1
clone size: .
D gene: TRBD1
V gene: TRBV7-9

CDR3 protein: CASSLTVGSPLHF
CDR3 DNA: TGTGCCAGCAGTCTCACAGTAGGGTCACCCCTCCACTTT
J gene: TRBJ1-6
clone size: few
D gene: .
V gene: TRBV6-5

CDR3 protein: CASSLGSGTASYEAFF
CDR3 DNA: TGTGCCAGCAGCTTAGGGTCCGGGACAGCTAGCTATGAAGCTTTCTTT
J gene: TRBJ1-1
clone size: few
D gene: TRBD1
V gene: TRBV11-2

CDR3 protein: CATSGGTSGYNEQFF
CDR3 DNA: TGTGCCACCAGCGGTGGGACTAGCGGATACAATGAGCAGTTCTTC
J gene: TRBJ2-1
clone size: .
D gene: TRBD2
V gene: TRBV15

CDR3 protein: CASSSWGENIQYF
CDR3 DNA: TGTGCCAGCAGCTCCTGGGGGGAGAACATTCAGTACTTC
J gene: TRBJ2-4
clone size: few
D gene: .
V gene: TRBV7-9

CDR3 protein: CASSPGHQETQYF
CDR3 DNA: TGTGCCAGCAGTCCGGGACACCAAGAGACCCAGTACTTC
J gene: TRBJ2-5
clone size: few
D gene: .
V gene: TRBV2

CDR3 protein: CSVYTGQGSSGELFF
CDR3 DNA: TGCAGCGTCTACACCGGACAGGGGTCATCCGGGGAGCTGTTTTTT
J gene: TRBJ2-2
clone size: .
D gene: TRBD1
V gene: TRBV29-1

CDR3 protein: CAITSLGQGFEQFF
CDR3 DNA: TGTGCCATCACCAGCCTTGGACAGGGGTTTGAGCAGTTCTTC
J gene: TRBJ2-1
clone size: once
D gene: TRBD1
V gene: TRBV10-3

CDR3 protein: CASSANKNQPQHF
CDR3 DNA: TGTGCCAGCAGTGCCAACAAAAATCAGCCCCAGCATTTT
J gene: TRBJ1-5
clone size: few
D gene: .
V gene: TRBV9

CDR3 protein: CASSPGTSFHNEQFF
CDR3 DNA: TGTGCCAGCAGCCCCGGGACTAGCTTTCACAATGAGCAGTTCTTC
J gene: TRBJ2-1
clone size: .
D gene: TRBD2
V gene: TRBV7-3

CDR3 protein: CASSNRDPGIQYF
CDR3 DNA: TGTGCCAGCAGTAACCGGGACCCTGGGATTCAGTACTTC
J gene: TRBJ2-4
clone size: .
D gene: .
V gene: TRBV6-5

CDR3 protein: CASSPRLAWNTDTQYF
CDR3 DNA: TGTGCCAGCAGCCCCAGACTAGCCTGGAACACAGATACGCAGTATTTT
J gene: TRBJ2-3
clone size: few
D gene: TRBD2
V gene: TRBV7-2

CDR3 protein: CASSQDAGLVNEQFF
CDR3 DNA: TGCGCCAGCAGCCAAGATGCCGGACTAGTTAATGAGCAGTTCTTC
J gene: TRBJ2-1
clone size: .
D gene: TRBD2
V gene: TRBV4-1

CDR3 protein: CSVINMNTEAFF
CDR3 DNA: TGCAGCGTTATCAATATGAACACTGAAGCTTTCTTT
J gene: TRBJ1-1
clone size: few
D gene: .
V gene: TRBV29-1

CDR3 protein: CASSGGAGAATGELFF
CDR3 DNA: TGTGCCAGCAGCGGGGGGGCAGGGGCCGCCACCGGGGAGCTGTTTTTT
J gene: TRBJ2-2
clone size: .
D gene: .
V gene: TRBV11-2

CDR3 protein: CAWTRDWPTYEQYF
CDR3 DNA: TGTGCCTGGACAAGGGACTGGCCCACCTACGAGCAGTACTTC
J gene: TRBJ2-7
clone size: .
D gene: .
V gene: TRBV30

CDR3 protein: CAWTAWGQVTDTQYF
CDR3 DNA: TGTGCCTGGACAGCCTGGGGACAAGTCACAGATACGCAGTATTTT
J gene: TRBJ2-3
clone size: .
D gene: .
V gene: TRBV30

CDR3 protein: CSVVTGTGDNQPQHF
CDR3 DNA: TGCAGCGTTGTAACCGGGACAGGGGACAATCAGCCCCAGCATTTT
J gene: TRBJ1-5
clone size: few
D gene: TRBD1
V gene: TRBV29-1

CDR3 protein: CASSPLTDSTEAFF
CDR3 DNA: TGTGCCAGCTCACCACTGACAGATAGCACTGAAGCTTTCTTT
J gene: TRBJ1-1
clone size: few
D gene: .
V gene: TRBV18

CDR3 protein: CASSRAYYGYTF
CDR3 DNA: TGTGCCAGCAGCCGCGCCTACTATGGCTACACCTTC
J gene: TRBJ1-2
clone size: .
D gene: .
V gene: TRBV7-9

CDR3 protein: CAWTARMEGANVLTF
CDR3 DNA: TGTGCCTGGACCGCCCGGATGGAGGGGGCCAACGTCCTGACTTTC
J gene: TRBJ2-6
clone size: few
D gene: .
V gene: TRBV30

CDR3 protein: CASSLSGAGSPLHF
CDR3 DNA: TGTGCCAGCAGCTTATCCGGGGCTGGTTCACCCCTCCACTTT
J gene: TRBJ1-6
clone size: .
D gene: .
V gene: TRBV11-2

CDR3 protein: CASSLSTLYNEQFF
CDR3 DNA: TGTGCCAGCAGCCTCTCCACCCTTTACAATGAGCAGTTCTTC
J gene: TRBJ2-1
clone size: .
D gene: .
V gene: TRBV6-5

CDR3 protein: CASSPLLYEQYF
CDR3 DNA: TGTGCCAGCAGTCCCCTTCTATACGAGCAGTACTTC
J gene: TRBJ2-7
clone size: once
D gene: .
V gene: TRBV28

CDR3 protein: CSVALYNEQFF
CDR3 DNA: TGCAGCGTTGCTCTATACAATGAGCAGTTCTTC
J gene: TRBJ2-1
clone size: few
D gene: .
V gene: TRBV29-1

CDR3 protein: CSVSGLSDEQFF
CDR3 DNA: TGCAGCGTATCGGGCCTATCGGATGAGCAGTTCTTC
J gene: TRBJ2-1
clone size: few
D gene: .
V gene: TRBV29-1

CDR3 protein: CASSLAASALLYEQYF
CDR3 DNA: TGTGCCAGCAGCTTAGCGGCTAGCGCTCTTCTGTACGAGCAGTACTTC
J gene: TRBJ2-7
clone size: .
D gene: .
V gene: TRBV7-2

CDR3 protein: CASSLEDQETQYF
CDR3 DNA: TGCGCCAGCAGCTTGGAGGACCAAGAGACCCAGTACTTC
J gene: TRBJ2-5
clone size: .
D gene: .
V gene: TRBV5-1

CDR3 protein: CASRTGGSNYGYTF
CDR3 DNA: TGTGCCAGCAGGACGGGAGGGTCTAACTATGGCTACACCTTC
J gene: TRBJ1-2
clone size: .
D gene: .
V gene: TRBV11-2

CDR3 protein: CASSTSGGIGELFF
CDR3 DNA: TGCGCCAGCAGCACTAGCGGGGGAATCGGGGAGCTGTTTTTT
J gene: TRBJ2-2
clone size: few
D gene: TRBD2
V gene: TRBV5-1

CDR3 protein: CASSSQGAYGYTF
CDR3 DNA: TGCGCCAGCAGCTCTCAGGGGGCCTATGGCTACACCTTC
J gene: TRBJ1-2
clone size: .
D gene: TRBD1
V gene: TRBV5-1

CDR3 protein: CASSIRDRGTEAFF
CDR3 DNA: TGTGCCAGTAGTATTAGAGACAGGGGCACTGAAGCTTTCTTT
J gene: TRBJ1-1
clone size: once
D gene: TRBD1
V gene: TRBV19

CDR3 protein: CASGGFSGAGEPQHF
CDR3 DNA: TGTGCCTCCGGCGGTTTCTCAGGGGCGGGGGAGCCCCAGCATTTT
J gene: TRBJ1-5
clone size: .
D gene: .
V gene: TRBV10-3

CDR3 protein: CATSTGTSVYNEQFF
CDR3 DNA: TGTGCCACCAGCACAGGGACTAGCGTCTACAATGAGCAGTTCTTC
J gene: TRBJ2-1
clone size: .
D gene: TRBD2
V gene: TRBV15

CDR3 protein: CAWRSPGKFYNEQFF
CDR3 DNA: TGTGCCTGGAGATCCCCCGGGAAGTTCTACAATGAGCAGTTCTTC
J gene: TRBJ2-1
clone size: .
D gene: .
V gene: TRBV30

CDR3 protein: CASSPSGANTGELFF
CDR3 DNA: TGTGCCAGCAGTCCTAGCGGGGCTAACACCGGGGAGCTGTTTTTT
J gene: TRBJ2-2
clone size: .
D gene: TRBD2
V gene: TRBV7-6

CDR3 protein: CASSPRGGLVTSNEQYF
CDR3 DNA: TGTGCCAGCTCACCACGGGGGGGCTTAGTCACCTCCAACGAGCAGTACTTC
J gene: TRBJ2-7
clone size: .
D gene: .
V gene: TRBV18

CDR3 protein: CATTWGTNTEAFF
CDR3 DNA: TGTGCCACTACGTGGGGAACCAACACTGAAGCTTTCTTT
J gene: TRBJ1-1
clone size: .
D gene: .
V gene: TRBV14

CDR3 protein: CASSLAGLAGLETQYF
CDR3 DNA: TGTGCCAGCAGCTTGGCGGGACTAGCGGGATTGGAGACCCAGTACTTC
J gene: TRBJ2-5
clone size: few
D gene: TRBD2
V gene: TRBV5-4

CDR3 protein: CASKGASLVAAEQYF
CDR3 DNA: TGTGCCAGTAAGGGGGCCTCGCTTGTAGCGGCCGAGCAGTACTTC
J gene: TRBJ2-7
clone size: few
D gene: .
V gene: TRBV19

CDR3 protein: CASSSIFGEGTEAFF
CDR3 DNA: TGTGCCAGCAGCTCAATCTTTGGGGAAGGAACTGAAGCTTTCTTT
J gene: TRBJ1-1
clone size: .
D gene: .
V gene: TRBV5-6

CDR3 protein: CASSPGQRTGASYEQYF
CDR3 DNA: TGTGCCAGCAGCCCCGGTCAGAGGACAGGGGCATCCTACGAGCAGTACTTC
J gene: TRBJ2-7
clone size: .
D gene: TRBD1
V gene: TRBV7-8

CDR3 protein: CASSQGRGGRDTYEQYF
CDR3 DNA: TGCGCCAGCAGCCAAGGCCGGGGGGGCCGGGACACCTACGAGCAGTACTTC
J gene: TRBJ2-7
clone size: once
D gene: TRBD2
V gene: TRBV4-1

CDR3 protein: CASSPGTGTDTQYF
CDR3 DNA: TGTGCCAGCAGTCCCGGGACAGGGACAGATACGCAGTATTTT
J gene: TRBJ2-3
clone size: .
D gene: TRBD1
V gene: TRBV11-3

CDR3 protein: CASSQRAGPYEQYF
CDR3 DNA: TGTGCCAGCAGCCAAAGGGCCGGGCCCTACGAGCAGTACTTC
J gene: TRBJ2-7
clone size: .
D gene: .
V gene: TRBV7-2

CDR3 protein: CAWSFKGDQPQHF
CDR3 DNA: TGTGCCTGGAGTTTTAAGGGGGATCAGCCCCAGCATTTT
J gene: TRBJ1-5
clone size: .
D gene: .
V gene: TRBV30

CDR3 protein: CASRQKDTQYF
CDR3 DNA: TGCGCCAGCCGACAAAAAGATACGCAGTATTTT
J gene: TRBJ2-3
clone size: .
D gene: .
V gene: TRBV5-1

CDR3 protein: CAWKAGHFLYEQYF
CDR3 DNA: TGTGCCTGGAAGGCGGGACACTTTCTGTACGAGCAGTACTTC
J gene: TRBJ2-7
clone size: .
D gene: .
V gene: TRBV30

CDR3 protein: CSVGQGVTDTQYF
CDR3 DNA: TGCAGCGTCGGACAGGGAGTCACAGATACGCAGTATTTT
J gene: TRBJ2-3
clone size: once
D gene: TRBD1
V gene: TRBV29-1

CDR3 protein: CAISLSRGYEQYF
CDR3 DNA: TGTGCCATTTCTTTGTCCAGGGGCTACGAGCAGTACTTC
J gene: TRBJ2-7
clone size: .
D gene: .
V gene: TRBV2

CDR3 protein: CASSLRLSSGGKETQYF
CDR3 DNA: TGTGCCAGCAGCTTAAGGCTGTCTAGCGGGGGGAAAGAGACCCAGTACTTC
J gene: TRBJ2-5
clone size: .
D gene: TRBD2
V gene: TRBV7-2